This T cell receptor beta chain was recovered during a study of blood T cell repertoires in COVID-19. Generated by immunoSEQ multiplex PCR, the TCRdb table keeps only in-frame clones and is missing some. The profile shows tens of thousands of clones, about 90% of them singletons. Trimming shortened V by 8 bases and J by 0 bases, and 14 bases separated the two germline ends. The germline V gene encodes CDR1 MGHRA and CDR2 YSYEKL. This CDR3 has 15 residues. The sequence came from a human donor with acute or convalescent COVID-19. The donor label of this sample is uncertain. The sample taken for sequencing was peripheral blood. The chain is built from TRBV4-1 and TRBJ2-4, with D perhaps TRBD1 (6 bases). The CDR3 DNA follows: TGCGCCAGCGATAAGCAGGGGCTAGCCAAAAACATTCAGTACTTC. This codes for CASDKQGLAKNIQYF.